A selection of T cell receptor beta chains follows, all from one sample in a study of graft-versus-host responses after intestinal transplantation. Generated by immunoSEQ multiplex PCR, the TCRdb table keeps only in-frame clones and is missing some. This table holds roughly 23,000 clones, more than 85% found once. This material consisted of PBMCs, taken approximately 39 days after intestinal transplant. The source is a human patient who received an intestinal transplant, so some T cells may come from the graft donor. CDR3s include the opening cysteine and the closing phenylalanine or tryptophan. A D gene is named only where the DNA matches it firmly. Not every row has a clone size; where given, it reads once, few, many or a size class.

size,length,D,J,V,CDR3,DNA
.,14,TRBD2,TRBJ2-7,TRBV7-9,CASSFSGREYEQYF,TGTGCCAGCAGCTTTAGCGGGAGGGAATACGAGCAGTACTTC
.,16,.,TRBJ1-6,TRBV6-5,CASSYSSGTYNSPLHF,TGTGCCAGCAGTTACTCGAGCGGTACCTATAATTCACCCCTCCACTTT
.,14,TRBD2,TRBJ2-5,TRBV2,CASSLPGGQETQYF,TGTGCCAGCAGTTTACCGGGGGGCCAAGAGACCCAGTACTTC
.,13,TRBD1,TRBJ1-5,TRBV27,CASRTGSGQPQHF,TGTGCCAGCAGGACAGGGTCGGGGCAGCCCCAGCATTTT
.,15,TRBD1,TRBJ2-7,TRBV4-3,CASSQARTGSYEQYF,TGCGCCAGCAGCCAAGCTAGGACAGGGTCCTACGAGCAGTACTTC
.,17,.,TRBJ2-7,TRBV5-8,CASSFPRGPTNSYEQYF,TGTGCCAGCAGTTTTCCCAGGGGACCTACCAACTCCTACGAGCAGTACTTC
.,11,TRBD1,TRBJ1-2,TRBV20-1,CSARTGWGYTF,TGCAGTGCTCGGACAGGATGGGGCTACACCTTC
.,15,TRBD1,TRBJ2-1,TRBV9,CASSARDRGYNEQFF,TGTGCCAGCAGCGCGCGGGACAGGGGCTACAATGAGCAGTTCTTC
.,13,.,TRBJ2-7,TRBV6-5,CASTEGNSYEQYF,TGTGCCAGCACTGAAGGTAACTCCTACGAGCAGTACTTC
.,14,.,TRBJ1-1,TRBV6-1,CASSPRTFGTEAFF,TGTGCCAGCAGCCCGCGGACCTTCGGGACTGAAGCTTTCTTT
.,14,.,TRBJ2-2,TRBV6-1,CASSGLPYTGELFF,TGTGCCAGCAGTGGTCTACCGTACACCGGGGAGCTGTTTTTT
.,15,TRBD1,TRBJ2-7,TRBV7-8,CASRLTGGITYEQYF,TGTGCCAGCAGATTGACAGGGGGGATAACCTACGAGCAGTACTTC
.,16,TRBD1,TRBJ2-7,TRBV28,CASSTKMTGYRYEQYF,TGTGCCAGCAGTACCAAGATGACAGGGTATCGCTACGAGCAGTACTTC
.,15,.,TRBJ2-1,TRBV18,CASSSDDGSYNEQFF,TGTGCCAGCTCCTCTGATGACGGGTCCTACAATGAGCAGTTCTTC
.,13,.,TRBJ2-1,TRBV2,CASFGLDYNEQFF,TGTGCCAGCTTTGGACTTGACTACAATGAGCAGTTCTTC
.,17,.,TRBJ1-4,TRBV6-1,CASSERAGPLLTEKLFF,TGTGCCAGCAGTGAGAGAGCGGGTCCTCTCCTTACGGAAAAACTGTTTTTT
.,13,.,TRBJ2-7,TRBV4-3,CASSQDPLNEQYF,TGCGCCAGCAGCCAAGATCCCCTAAACGAGCAGTACTTC
.,15,TRBD2,TRBJ2-3,TRBV6-1,CASSVGREDLYTQYF,TGTGCCAGCAGTGTGGGGCGGGAGGACCTGTATACGCAGTATTTT
.,16,TRBD2,TRBJ2-3,TRBV4-1,CASSQGLAGRTDTQYF,TGCGCCAGCAGCCAAGGACTAGCGGGACGCACAGATACGCAGTATTTT
.,15,.,TRBJ2-7,TRBV7-2,CASSLVRLDYDEQYF,TGTGCCAGCAGCTTAGTGCGCCTAGACTACGATGAGCAGTACTTC
once,17,.,TRBJ1-1,TRBV19,CASSIARDENVFAEAFF,TGTGCCAGTAGTATAGCCCGCGATGAGAACGTGTTCGCTGAAGCTTTCTTT
.,15,.,TRBJ2-3,TRBV6-5,CASSALGAGTDTQYF,TGTGCCAGCAGTGCCTTGGGGGCGGGCACAGATACGCAGTATTTT
.,11,.,TRBJ2-7,TRBV6-6,CASGFSGLTDF,TGTGCCAGCGGTTTCTCGGGCCTTACCGACTTC
.,17,.,TRBJ1-2,TRBV7-2,CASSGPSRDGKNYGYTF,TGTGCCAGCAGCGGTCCATCCAGAGACGGAAAGAACTATGGCTACACCTTC
.,18,TRBD2,TRBJ2-5,TRBV28,CASSDPSGSPNGQETQYF,TGTGCCAGCAGTGATCCTAGCGGTTCCCCAAACGGGCAAGAGACCCAGTACTTC
.,15,.,TRBJ1-2,TRBV7-2,CASSPQTLSNYGYTF,TGTGCCAGCAGCCCCCAAACCCTTTCTAACTATGGCTACACCTTC
once,13,TRBD2,TRBJ2-1,TRBV15,CATSGRAYNEQFF,TGTGCCACCAGCGGGAGGGCCTACAATGAGCAGTTCTTC
.,13,.,TRBJ1-5,TRBV6-4,CASSDLFNQPQHF,TGTGCCAGCAGTGACTTATTCAATCAGCCCCAGCATTTT
.,13,.,TRBJ2-1,TRBV9,CASSPMVDNEQFF,TGTGCCAGCAGCCCAATGGTTGATAATGAGCAGTTCTTC
few,14,.,TRBJ2-1,TRBV6-6,CASAGSGHHNEQFF,TGTGCCTCCGCCGGTTCGGGTCACCACAATGAGCAGTTCTTC
.,13,.,TRBJ2-1,TRBV6-1,CASAAGPYNEQFF,TGTGCCAGCGCAGCGGGTCCCTACAATGAGCAGTTCTTC
once,13,TRBD2,TRBJ2-5,TRBV28,CASTASGSRAQYF,TGTGCCAGCACCGCTAGCGGGAGCCGGGCCCAGTACTTC
.,16,.,TRBJ1-4,TRBV2,CASSDYPPEGRIGLFF,TGTGCCAGCAGTGACTATCCACCGGAGGGGCGAATAGGGCTGTTTTTT